This passage covers 9 T cell receptor beta chains from one sample sequenced in a study of OX40 agonist ivuxolimab in advanced cancers. The assay was immunoSEQ multiplex PCR, and TCRdb's table has in-frame clones only and misses some. The profile shows 40,000 to 50,000 clones, about 88% of them singletons. Here the sequenced sample was CD4+ or CD8+ T cells sorted from blood, taken in a trial of the OX40 agonist ivuxolimab. The receptors shown here come from an adult with an advanced solid tumor such as melanoma, head and neck, liver or kidney cancer.

This chain joins TRBV5-1 and TRBJ2-5; D might be TRBD1 or TRBD2, each matching 6 bases. The V end was cut by 0 bases, the J end by 2 bases, with 11 bases between. CDR3 length: 15 residues. Germline lookup yields CDR1 SGHRS and CDR2 YFSETQ. The CDR3 DNA sequence: TGCGCCAGCAGCTTGGTTTGGGGGGCTCAAGAGACCCAGTACTTC. Amino acids: CASSLVWGAQETQYF. The full variable domain, completed using reference TRBV5-1 and TRBJ2-5, is KAGVTQTPRYLIKTRGQQVTLSCSPISGHRSVSWYQQTPGQGLQFLFEYFSETQRNKGNFPGRFSGRQFSNSRSEMNVSTLELGDSALYLCASSLVWGAQETQYFGPGTRLLVL.

J is TRBJ2-7 and V is TRBV27; 7 nucleotides agree with TRBD1. Per the germline V gene, CDR1 is MNHEY and CDR2 is SMNVEV (reference sequence). V trimming: 6 bases; J trimming: 5 bases; junction bases outside the gene matches: 13. CDR3 length: 15 residues. CDR3 DNA: TGTGCCAGCAGCTCCCTCGACAGGGAATACAACGAGCAGTACTTC. This codes for CASSSLDREYNEQYF.

This CDR3 is CASRPPGGSSYEQYF. The DNA for the CDR3 is TGTGCCAGCAGGCCTCCGGGGGGGAGCTCCTACGAGCAGTACTTC. The rearrangement joins TRBV7-2 to TRBJ2-7; 8 positions match TRBD2. V lost 6 bases to trimming and J lost 0 bases; unmatched junction nucleotides: 7. Per germline, CDR1 SGHTA and CDR2 FQGNSA. The CDR3 runs to 15 residues.

The rearrangement uses TRBV11-3 and TRBJ1-4; D unresolved. Germline loops: CDR1 SGHNT, CDR2 YENEEA. Trimming cost V 6 bases and J 2 bases, with 16 bases left between them. The CDR3 is 16 residues long. The CDR3 DNA follows: TGTGCCAGCAGGGCTCGTCACAGCCCCACTAATGAAAAACTGTTTTTT. Its translation is CASRARHSPTNEKLFF.

The chain uses TRBV6-5 and TRBJ1-1, with unresolved D. This CDR3 has 13 amino acids. Trimming stripped 4 bases from V and 3 bases from J, with 9 bases between. Germline CDR1 MNHEY, CDR2 SVGAGI. CDR3 region: CASSSEGDTEAFF. CDR3 DNA sequence: TGTGCCAGCAGTTCCGAGGGCGACACTGAAGCTTTCTTT.

The CDR3 DNA follows: TGTGCCAGCAGTGACTCAGGGCGGCAGGAGATCAATCAGCCCCAGCATTTT. Its translation is CASSDSGRQEINQPQHF. The chain is built from TRBV6-4 and TRBJ1-5, with D hard to call. From germline, CDR1 is MRHNA and CDR2 SNTAGT. The CDR3 is made up of 17 amino acids. V lost 0 bases and J lost 3, with 15 bases in between.

The rearrangement links TRBV5-1 to TRBJ2-2; D not resolved. Deletions cut 2 bases from V and 3 bases from J, with 8 bases between. This CDR3 has 14 residues. Per the germline V gene, CDR1 is SGHRS and CDR2 is YFSETQ. CDR3 sequence: CASSFSIYTGELFF. As DNA, the CDR3 is TGCGCCAGCAGCTTTTCGATTTACACCGGGGAGCTGTTTTTT. Supplemented by reference TRBV5-1 and TRBJ2-2, the full variable domain reads KAGVTQTPRYLIKTRGQQVTLSCSPISGHRSVSWYQQTPGQGLQFLFEYFSETQRNKGNFPGRFSGRQFSNSRSEMNVSTLELGDSALYLCASSFSIYTGELFFGEGSRLTVL.

DNA for the CDR3: TGCGCCAGCAGCACAATACCTAGGACGGTATCTAGCGGACCTAGCTCCTACGAGCAGTACTTC. This sequence encodes CASSTIPRTVSSGPSSYEQYF. V and J are TRBV10-2 and TRBJ2-5, with 7 bases fitting TRBD2. The DNA matches TRBJ2-7 better at its end, which makes the J call doubtful. The V gene's germline CDR1 is WSHSY and CDR2 SAAADI. There are 21 residues in the CDR3.

V and J are TRBV28 and TRBJ1-2; the D gene is possibly TRBD1 (6 bases). CDR1 and CDR2 (germline): MDHEN, SYDVKM. Deletions cut 5 bases from V and 4 bases from J, with 20 bases between. This CDR3 comprises 16 residues. For the CDR3, the DNA is TGTGCCAGCAGTCTCTCCCAGGGGAGGCACTCCTATGGCTACACCTTC. Translating gives CASSLSQGRHSYGYTF.